This TCR beta chain emerged from a study of blood T cell repertoires in COVID-19. Looking at the study overall: PBMCs, B-cell-depleted T cells, or T cells provided the cDNA or gDNA that made up the material.

Per the study methods: Reference gene primer amplification gave nucleated cell count estimates. The repertoire was sequenced with immunoSEQ multiplex PCR; TCRdb's copy has only in-frame clones and lacks some. V and J calls plus clone size are reproduced from that table; the DNA served to infer D and trimming. The sample contains about 190,000 clones, 75% to 90% of which appear only once. Between the trimmed V and J ends, which lost 0 bases and 6 bases, there was a span of 15 bases. Germline CDR1 and CDR2: SGDLS and YYNGEE. The CDR3 covers 15 residues. The sequenced sample consisted of peripheral blood. This receptor was obtained from a man aged 60-69 years with acute or convalescent COVID-19. This sequence joins TRBV9 and TRBJ1-1; D is perhaps TRBD1 (6 bases). The CDR3 protein is CASSVGGQVVSEAFF. The CDR3 coding sequence is TGTGCCAGCAGCGTAGGGGGGCAGGTAGTCTCTGAAGCTTTCTTT.